This T cell receptor beta chain stems from a study of T cells after yellow fever vaccination. Study-wide context: Fractions of low cell number were prepared using SMART-Seq v4 Ultra Low Input. Findings of the study overall: Though weaker, the secondary response peaked faster, on day 5 versus 15. Re-detected after boosting: most primary clones, about 95% of CD4 and 88% of CD8.

V was shortened by 4 bases and J by 0 bases, with 15 bases between the two germline ends. Germline V gene sequence: CDR1 GTSNPN, CDR2 SVGIG (reference sequence). The CDR3 has 15 residues. This clonotype was seen ten or more times. Its cognate antigen is unknown. TCR cDNA was made by 5'RACE template switching, adding a universal primer site and UMIs. TCRdb itself ran the 5' RACE reads through MiXCR, one entry per CDR3 protein. Of about 370,000 distinct CDR3 sequences in the sample, roughly 11% are singletons; the top ten hold roughly a sixth. The chain employs TRBV30 and TRBJ1-1; D gene unclear. The clonotype comes from a young man who received the YFV17D yellow fever vaccine. Sequenced material: PBMCs, taken on the day of the first yellow fever vaccination. The CDR3 reads CAWKQILAMNTEAFF. The CDR3 DNA is TGTGCCTGGAAACAGATCCTAGCTATGAACACTGAAGCTTTCTTT.